This T cell receptor beta chain is from a study of technical replicates of blood from a handful of donors. Data came from immunoSEQ multiplex PCR; TCRdb stores just in-frame clones and leaves some out. The sample holds about 83,000 clones; around 95% are singletons and the top ten take around 0.22%. With V trimmed by 3 bases and J by 2 bases, 8 bases remained unmatched. CDR1 and CDR2 from the germline V gene are SGHTA and FQGNSA. The CDR3 length is 17 residues. The chain is built from TRBV7-2 and TRBJ2-3, with 10 nucleotides matching TRBD2. This clonotype originated in a human donor in good health. Material: T cells isolated from PBMCs. In nucleotides, the CDR3 is TGTGCCAGCAGCTTTGCTAGGCTAGCGGGAGTCACAGATACGCAGTATTTT. Translation gives CASSFARLAGVTDTQYF.